What follows are 25 T cell receptor beta chains derived from one specimen sequenced in a study of cytomegalovirus exposure and HLA in healthy donors. Use of 60 Vbeta and 13 Jbeta primers characterized the PCR. Generated by immunoSEQ multiplex PCR, the TCRdb table keeps only in-frame clones and is missing some. The table has about 100,000 clones, roughly 80% seen once. The source material was PBMCs. These receptors came from a female donor in good health and CMV-seropositive.

This chain joins TRBV5-1 and TRBJ1-1; TRBD1 agrees at 9 bases. V was clipped by 3 bases and J by 3 bases; unmatched bases: 6. The CDR3 has 15 residues. Germline assignment: CDR1 SGHRS and CDR2 YFSETQ. The DNA of the CDR3 is TGCGCCAGCAGCTCCCGGGACAGGGCTGACACTGAAGCTTTCTTT. Encoded protein: CASSSRDRADTEAFF.

V usage is TRBV28 and J usage is TRBJ1-4, with 7 bases that match TRBD1. CDR1 is MDHEN, CDR2 SYDVKM, per germline. Trimming cost V 6 bases and J 4 bases; bases outside gene matches: 8. The CDR3 consists of 15 residues. As DNA, the CDR3 is TGTGCCAGCAGCTCCCAGGGGGGAAGTAATGAAAAACTGTTTTTT. It yields the protein CASSSQGGSNEKLFF.

V and J are TRBV28 and TRBJ2-7; the D gene is possibly TRBD2 (6 bases). Germline assignment: CDR1 MDHEN and CDR2 SYDVKM. The CDR3 has 12 residues. Trimming removed 7 bases from V and 3 bases from J, with 10 bases in between. CDR3 residues: CASKVSGYEQYF. CDR3 DNA: TGTGCCAGCAAGGTTAGCGGCTACGAGCAGTACTTC. The whole variable domain, remainder taken from reference TRBV28 and TRBJ2-7, is DVKVTQSSRYLVKRTGEKVFLECVQDMDHENMFWYRQDPGLGLRLIYFSYDVKMKEKGDIPEGYSVSREKKERFSLILESASTNQTSMYLCASKVSGYEQYFGPGTRLTVT.

The CDR3 protein is CASSLLGQGFILSYTF. The CDR3 bases are TGTGCCAGCAGCTTACTTGGTCAGGGATTTATTCTGAGCTACACCTTC. The chain has TRBV7-8 and TRBJ1-2; a weak D match, TRBD1 (5 bases). Germline V gene data show CDR1 as SGHVS and CDR2 as FQNEAQ. The V end lost 2 bases, the J end lost 9 bases, and 22 bases lay between the germline ends. The CDR3 is 16 amino acids.

The chain uses TRBV6-5 and TRBJ1-2; D not certain. Deletions cut 0 bases from V and 6 bases from J, with 17 bases between. Germline CDR1 reads MNHEY; CDR2 reads SVGAGI. The CDR3 loop spans 16 amino acids. This chain's CDR3 is CASSYSRGERRDGYTF. CDR3 coding DNA: TGTGCCAGCAGTTACTCGCGGGGTGAGAGAAGAGATGGCTACACCTTC.

The genes are TRBV18 and TRBJ2-5; 11 bases are a match to TRBD1. Germline loops: CDR1 KGHSH, CDR2 LQKENI. V was clipped by 4 bases and J by 2 bases; unmatched bases: 3. This CDR3 region has 15 residues. The DNA of the CDR3 is TGTGCCAGCTCACAGAGGGACAGGGGGCAAGAGACCCAGTACTTC. Protein product: CASSQRDRGQETQYF.

This sequence joins TRBV7-8 and TRBJ1-6; D remains unclear. Trimming shortened V by 5 bases and J by 0 bases, and 11 bases separated the two germline ends. CDR3 length equals 16 residues. CDR1 SGHVS and CDR2 FQNEAQ come from the germline V gene. The CDR3, as DNA: TGTGCCAGCAGCCGATACAGTGTCTCCTATAATTCACCCCTCCACTTT. It codes for CASSRYSVSYNSPLHF.

The chain is built from TRBV10-3 and TRBJ1-2; D possibly corresponds to TRBD1 (5 bases). Germline lookup yields CDR1 ENHRY and CDR2 SYGVKD. This CDR3 region has 16 residues. The V gene lost 6 bases and the J gene lost 4 bases, with 21 bases spanning the gap. CDR3 coding DNA: TGTGCCATCAGCCCCTCACGGGGGGGTGATAGCTATGGCTACACCTTC. It is translated as CAISPSRGGDSYGYTF.

This sequence joins TRBV9 and TRBJ1-4; the D is unclear. This CDR3 comprises 13 residues. The V gene's germline CDR1 is SGDLS and CDR2 YYNGEE. Trimming shortened V by 2 bases and J by 7 bases, and 9 bases separated the two germline ends. CDR3 DNA: TGTGCCAGCAGCGTTTCCCCGGGTGAAAAACTGTTTTTT. This gives the protein CASSVSPGEKLFF.

This clone has a handful of counts. DNA for the CDR3: TGCGCCAGCAGCCACGGACAGGGCCGCTCTGGGGCCAACGTCCTGACTTTC. Translating gives CASSHGQGRSGANVLTF. The gene calls are TRBV4-1 and TRBJ2-6, with TRBD1 identical over 8 bases. The germline CDR1 and CDR2 sequences are MGHRA and YSYEKL. Losses at the gene ends were 3 bases for V and 0 bases for J; bases not matched to a gene: 4. This CDR3 has 17 amino acids.

This chain links TRBV29-1 with TRBJ2-7; maybe TRBD1 (6 bases). Trimming cost V 1 base and J 4 bases, with 11 bases left between them. The CDR3 has 13 residues. Germline V gene sequence: CDR1 SQVTM, CDR2 ANQGSEA. CDR3 nucleotides: TGCAGCGTTGAAGGCCAGGGGAAATACGAGCAGTACTTC. The encoded protein is CSVEGQGKYEQYF.

This clone was seen a single time. The DNA for the CDR3 is TGTGCCAGCAGCTCGGACAGACGGAACTATGGCTACACCTTC. It codes for CASSSDRRNYGYTF. The chain has TRBV7-8 and TRBJ1-2; D perhaps matches TRBD1 (6 bases). With 4 bases removed from V and 2 bases from J, the gap between germline ends came to 11 bases. The CDR3 has 14 residues. Germline V gene lookup returns CDR1 SGHVS and CDR2 FQNEAQ.

This clone has more than one count but fewer than ten. As DNA, the CDR3 is TGTGCCATCAGTGAGTCTGGGCCCTATCAGCCCCAGCATTTT. Encoded protein: CAISESGPYQPQHF. This chain joins TRBV10-3 and TRBJ1-5; D not resolved. There are 14 residues in the CDR3. Per germline, CDR1 ENHRY and CDR2 SYGVKD. Trimming removed 0 bases from V and 5 bases from J, with 8 bases in between.

The chain links TRBV19 to TRBJ1-6, with unresolved D. The CDR3 consists of 15 residues. Trimming stripped 6 bases from V and 8 bases from J, with 17 bases between. Germline-derived CDR1 and CDR2 are LNHDA and SQIVND (reference sequence). The CDR3 nucleotides are TGTGCCAGTAGAACGGCCGATGGAGCCTATTCACCCCTCCACTTT. Its translation: CASRTADGAYSPLHF.

The chain employs TRBV27 and TRBJ1-6; TRBD1 is a possible D gene (6 bases). V was clipped by 5 bases and J by 6 bases, with 8 bases between them. The CDR3 is 13 residues long. CDR1 MNHEY and CDR2 SMNVEV come from the germline V gene (reference sequence). The CDR3 sequence is CASSGGRNSPLHF. CDR3 DNA sequence: TGTGCCAGCAGTGGGGGCCGTAATTCACCCCTCCACTTT.

The chain has TRBV15 and TRBJ2-7, with TRBD2 matching 7 bases. CDR3 length equals 14 residues. V trimming: 9 bases; J trimming: 2 bases; junction bases outside the gene matches: 10. Germline V gene sequence: CDR1 LNHNV, CDR2 YYDKDF (reference sequence). The CDR3 reads CATGPREGPYEQYF. The CDR3 region has the DNA TGTGCCACAGGGCCCAGGGAGGGGCCCTACGAGCAGTACTTC.

This chain links TRBV11-2 with TRBJ1-2, with 12 bases identical to TRBD1. Germline CDR1 reads SGHAT; CDR2 reads FQNNGV. V lost 2 bases to trimming and J lost 4 bases; unmatched junction nucleotides: 8. CDR3 size: 17 residues. The CDR3 DNA follows: TGTGCCAGCAGCTTAATCGGGACAGGGGGCGCGGGCTATGGCTACACCTTC. It encodes CASSLIGTGGAGYGYTF.

The chain has TRBV5-1 and TRBJ1-1, with 7 bases matching TRBD1. Germline CDR1 is SGHRS and CDR2 is YFSETQ. The CDR3 sequence is 11 residues long. After removal of 2 bases from V and 10 bases from J, the junction contained 2 bases not matched to a gene. The CDR3 loop is CASSLQGRAFF. DNA for the CDR3: TGCGCCAGCAGCTTACAGGGGAGAGCTTTCTTT.

The chain couples TRBV27 to TRBJ1-5; D ambiguous. This CDR3 has 15 residues. The V end lost 5 bases, the J end lost 0 bases, and 11 bases lay between the germline ends. Germline V gene data show CDR1 as MNHEY and CDR2 as SMNVEV (reference sequence). The CDR3 reads CASSAQTYSNQPQHF. Written as DNA, the CDR3 is TGTGCCAGCAGTGCCCAGACTTATAGCAATCAGCCCCAGCATTTT.

This clone has a handful of counts. The chain recombines TRBV27 with TRBJ2-5; tentative D call: TRBD1 (5 bases). The end of the DNA aligns better with TRBJ2-7, so the J call may be wrong. CDR3 length: 16 amino acids. Germline V gene sequence: CDR1 MNHEY, CDR2 SMNVEV (reference sequence). This CDR3 reads CASSSGPTLYSYEQYF. CDR3 in DNA: TGTGCCAGCAGTTCAGGGCCAACCCTCTACTCCTACGAGCAGTACTTC.

The rearrangement joins TRBV6-1 to TRBJ2-6; D uncertain. The CDR3 is 17 amino acids. V dropped 4 bases and J dropped 2 bases, with 15 bases sitting between them. The germline gives CDR1 MNHNS, CDR2 SASEGT. The CDR3: CASSGAFIRAGANVLTF. In DNA, the CDR3 is TGTGCCAGCAGTGGAGCCTTTATCCGGGCTGGGGCCAACGTCCTGACTTTC.

The gene calls are TRBV13 and TRBJ1-2; TRBD1 might be the D (6 bases). The V end was cut by 4 bases, the J end by 5 bases, with 23 bases between. The germline V gene has CDR1 PRHDT and CDR2 FYEKMQ (reference sequence). CDR3 length equals 17 residues. The CDR3 spells CASSSLRPGGLGYGYTF. Here the CDR3 DNA reads TGTGCCAGCAGCTCCTTACGACCGGGGGGCCTAGGGTATGGCTACACCTTC.

The rearrangement links TRBV27 to TRBJ2-1; 10 nucleotides match TRBD2. Trimming at V came to 1 base and at J to 8 bases, leaving 2 bases not matched to a gene. CDR3 length equals 14 residues. Germline lookup yields CDR1 MNHEY and CDR2 SMNVEV (reference sequence). The CDR3 is CASSLWGTSDEQFF. DNA for the CDR3: TGTGCCAGCAGTTTATGGGGGACTAGCGATGAGCAGTTCTTC.

The chain employs TRBV13 and TRBJ2-1; TRBD2 matches 12 bases. The CDR3 is 15 residues long. CDR1 and CDR2 from the germline V gene are PRHDT and FYEKMQ (reference sequence). The ends lost 5 bases at V and 7 bases at J; junction bases unmatched: 6. CDR3 sequence reads: CASSRLAGVGNEQFF. CDR3 nucleotide sequence: TGTGCCAGCAGCCGACTAGCGGGGGTCGGAAATGAGCAGTTCTTC.

The CDR3 coding sequence is TGTGCCAGCAGCCAGCAGGGAAGTTTTACAGATACGCAGTATTTT. It specifies CASSQQGSFTDTQYF. The V gene is TRBV2, the J gene TRBJ2-3, with D perhaps TRBD1 (5 bases). Trimming took 6 bases from V and 3 from J, leaving 16 bases between them. Looked up from germline, CDR1 is SNHLY and CDR2 is FYNNEI. CDR3 size: 15 residues.